This T cell receptor (beta chain) was sequenced in a study of T-cell reconstitution after alpha-beta-depleted transplantation in children. The table lists this clonotype with many counts. After removal of 4 bases from V and 6 bases from J, the junction contained 10 bases not matched to a gene. CDR3 size: 15 residues. Per germline, CDR1 SGHKS and CDR2 YYEKEE (reference sequence). For TCRbeta, the library was prepared with unique molecular identifiers. One entry per CDR3 protein, called by TCRdb with MiXCR from the PCR reads. The repertoire holds 250,000 to 400,000 distinct CDR3 sequences, over 20% seen once, with 11% in the top ten.

Sequenced material: PBMCs, mostly from graft donor cells, taken 180 days after TCRalphabeta/CD19-depleted stem cell transplant. This clonotype was sampled from a male patient between 10 and 17 years old who had a stem cell transplant for acute lymphoblastic leukemia, so the T cells may come from the graft donor. The gene calls are TRBV5-5 and TRBJ2-5; 9 nucleotides align to TRBD2. The CDR3 spells CASSPPGLAQKTQYF. The CDR3, as DNA: TGTGCCAGCAGCCCCCCGGGACTAGCCCAGAAGACCCAGTACTTC. Full variable domain (remainder filled in from reference TRBV5-5 and TRBJ2-5): DAGVTQSPTHLIKTRGQQVTLRCSPISGHKSVSWYQQVLGQGPQFIFQYYEKEERGRGNFPDRFSARQFPNYSSELNVNALLLGDSALYLCASSPPGLAQKTQYFGPGTRLLVL.